This TCR beta chain originates from a study of T cells in Graves' hyperthyroidism and ophthalmopathy. Turning to the study itself: Peripheral blood specimens were obtained at initial diagnosis, prior to any treatment. Study-wide findings and caveats: The model predicted ophthalmopathy a median approximately 6.3 months before onset.

This clonotype was recorded at least ten times. The antigen remains undetermined. Stability of Graves' hyperthyroidism was defined as absent ophthalmopathy progression within 18 months. After removal of 3 bases from V and 8 bases from J, the junction contained 14 bases not matched to a gene. The CDR3 loop spans 18 amino acids. Germline V gene sequence: CDR1 SGHAT, CDR2 FQNNGV. RNA transcripts provided the source from which TCR beta CDR3 regions were amplified. HTBI primers were employed in a first-round RT-PCR of the TCR CDR3. One entry per CDR3 protein, called by TCRdb with MiXCR from the multiplex PCR reads. The sample yields hundreds of thousands of distinct CDR3 sequences, approximately 14% seen once.

The rearrangement joins TRBV11-2 to TRBJ2-1; 12 bases are shared with TRBD2. This sequence was found in a woman aged 18-30 years with Graves' hyperthyroidism. The material sequenced was blood. CDR3 sequence: CASSFPTAWTSGKYEQFF. The CDR3 region has the DNA TGTGCCAGCAGCTTCCCGACCGCCTGGACTAGCGGGAAATATGAGCAGTTCTTC.